The rows below give T cell receptor beta chains drawn from one sample of a study of Tregs in tolerant kidney transplant recipients. Using immunoSEQ multiplex PCR, the repertoire was profiled, and TCRdb retains in-frame clones only, with some absent. The sample consists of nearly 50,000 clones, about 92% of them appearing once. Sequencing used CD8+ T cells from blood (PBMCs), obtained 12 months after the transplant. The source is a human patient who received a combined kidney and bone marrow transplant. Part of the T cells may come from the graft donor. The CDR3 runs from the conserved cysteine through the conserved F or W. The D gene is left open where the match is weak. Size values are once, few and many counts, or a class for expanded clones, and some rows have none.

TRBD1,TRBJ1-2,TRBV5-6,once,CASSWVTTGAFYGYTF
TRBD2,TRBJ2-5,TRBV11-3,NA,CASSLGSREDTETQYF
TRBD1,TRBJ1-2,TRBV18,NA,CASSIGTGEFNYGYTF
NA,TRBJ1-4,TRBV19,NA,CASSIAAGAYEKLFF
NA,TRBJ2-5,TRBV28,NA,CASSRTRGPETQYF
TRBD1,TRBJ2-1,TRBV11-3,NA,CASSPRDSSSYNEQFF
NA,TRBJ2-5,TRBV7-6,NA,CASSPMGRTGETQYF
TRBD1,TRBJ1-2,TRBV5-6,NA,CASSLGTGAHGYTF
TRBD2,TRBJ2-2,TRBV4-3,NA,CASSHGLAARTGELFF
TRBD2,TRBJ2-7,TRBV12-5,NA,CASGTTSGSLYEQYF
TRBD2,TRBJ2-1,TRBV4-2,NA,CASSQGLAGGLYEQFF
TRBD2,TRBJ2-7,TRBV6-5,NA,CASSYRLAGNYEQYF
TRBD1,TRBJ1-4,TRBV6-1,NA,CASSEAVQGAIATNEKLFF
NA,TRBJ2-3,TRBV7-9,NA,CASRSGQSDTQYF
NA,TRBJ2-7,TRBV5-4,NA,CASSFHNSYEQYF
NA,TRBJ2-1,TRBV19,NA,CASSISLGQNNEQFF
NA,TRBJ1-4,TRBV7-2,NA,CASSLYGGLAEKLFF
NA,TRBJ1-6,TRBV14,once,CASSQEGPYNSPLHF
TRBD2,TRBJ2-1,TRBV19,NA,CASSKGLAGLYNEQFF
NA,TRBJ1-6,TRBV19,once,CASSMFGSVYGSSPLHF
NA,TRBJ2-1,TRBV7-8,once,CASSPGTATYNEQFF
TRBD2,TRBJ2-1,TRBV6-4,NA,CASSDSFREGSYNEQFF
TRBD2,TRBJ2-1,TRBV7-3,NA,CASSFRGRAPLNEQFF
NA,TRBJ2-1,TRBV2,NA,CASSGVPSSYNEQFF
TRBD2,TRBJ2-2,TRBV7-9,NA,CASSPGLAGPNTGELFF
NA,TRBJ2-3,TRBV11-3,NA,CASSIGGREQYF
NA,TRBJ2-1,TRBV4-3,NA,CASSQVAGGEDNEQFF
TRBD2,TRBJ2-7,TRBV27,NA,CASSLAGGPYEQYF
TRBD2,TRBJ2-2,TRBV6-1,NA,CASSTSGEIGELFF
NA,TRBJ2-3,TRBV7-8,NA,CASTRSTDTQYF
TRBD1,TRBJ2-7,TRBV6-5,once,CASSYYRGYEQYF
TRBD1,TRBJ2-5,TRBV4-1,once,CASSHTTGVETQYF
NA,TRBJ2-7,TRBV10-1,few,CASSECGDSPYEQYF
NA,TRBJ2-1,TRBV27,NA,CASSPTGPYNEQFF
TRBD1,TRBJ1-2,TRBV5-5,NA,CASTTGDYGYTF
TRBD2,TRBJ2-5,TRBV9,NA,CASSVESGSFGFETQYF
NA,TRBJ2-1,TRBV7-8,NA,CASSSLNEQFF
NA,TRBJ2-7,TRBV7-6,NA,CASSLSRGSSYEQYF
NA,TRBJ2-7,TRBV7-3,NA,CASSLTGGAYEQYF
TRBD1,TRBJ2-5,TRBV27,NA,CASSPDRVMRETQYF
NA,TRBJ1-1,TRBV28,NA,CASSFRQGVGAFF
NA,TRBJ2-2,TRBV5-4,NA,CASSWGLKNTGELFF
TRBD1,TRBJ2-3,TRBV4-3,NA,CASSQQGASDTQYF
NA,TRBJ1-2,TRBV19,NA,CASSTQGLGGYTF
TRBD1,TRBJ1-2,TRBV7-9,NA,CASSSVGTELYGYTF
NA,TRBJ2-1,TRBV11-3,NA,CASSLVPDGPYNEQFF
TRBD2,TRBJ2-7,TRBV27,NA,CASRKGAGGFYEQYF
NA,TRBJ2-3,TRBV21-1,once,CASSKEGQREVILSTDTQYF